One and the same sample provided the 6 T cell receptor beta chains below, sequenced in a study of T cell responses to AZD1222 COVID-19 vaccine. Sequencing used immunoSEQ multiplex PCR; TCRdb keeps in-frame clones, though not all of them. Among under 150,000 clones listed, 90% were seen once. This specimen was peripheral blood, taken on day 0 of AZD1222 vaccination. These receptors were collected from an adult in good health.

CDR3 in DNA: TGTGCCAGCAGCCGCGATCGTTACGGCTATGGCTACACCTTC. Translating it yields CASSRDRYGYGYTF. The V gene is TRBV2, the J gene TRBJ1-2; D gene ambiguous. The CDR3 is 14 residues long. V was pared by 6 bases and J by 4 bases, with 15 bases between. CDR1 and CDR2 from the germline V gene are SNHLY and FYNNEI. Combining the CDR3 with reference TRBV2 and TRBJ1-2 gives the whole variable domain EPEVTQTPSHQVTQMGQEVILRCVPISNHLYFYWYRQILGQKVEFLVSFYNNEISEKSEIFDDQFSVERPDGSNFTLKIRSTKLEDSAMYFCASSRDRYGYGYTFGSGTRLTVV.

The chain carries TRBV4-1 and TRBJ1-2; 9 nucleotides agree with TRBD1. The V segment lost 4 bases and the J segment 4 bases; nucleotides outside the gene matches: 13. CDR1 and CDR2 (germline): MGHRA, YSYEKL. CDR3 length equals 17 residues. The CDR3 coding sequence is TGCGCCAGCAGCCCTCCAACCGGGACAGGGATTCTCTATGGCTACACCTTC. Residues: CASSPPTGTGILYGYTF.

This clone was counted a single time. This chain uses TRBV7-2 with TRBJ2-1; TRBD2 matches 11 bases. V shed 5 bases and J 4 bases; nucleotides not matched to a gene: 4. The CDR3 runs to 15 residues. Germline V gene sequence: CDR1 SGHTA, CDR2 FQGNSA. For the CDR3, the DNA is TGTGCCAGCAGCGCGACTAGCGGGGCTTACAATGAGCAGTTCTTC. Translation: CASSATSGAYNEQFF.

The rearrangement joins TRBV30 to TRBJ2-7; D unresolved. The CDR3 length is 12 residues. The germline V gene has CDR1 GTSNPN and CDR2 SVGIG (reference sequence). Trimming stripped 7 bases from V and 4 bases from J, with 14 bases between. DNA for the CDR3: TGTGCCTCCTCCGGCGGATTATACGAGCAGTACTTC. Encoded protein: CASSGGLYEQYF.

This clone was picked up one time. V is TRBV6-5 and J is TRBJ1-1, with 8 bases identical to TRBD1. The CDR3 has 13 residues. V lost 7 bases, J lost 0 bases, and 1 base stayed unmatched. CDR1 is MNHEY and CDR2 is SVGAGI in the germline V gene. In DNA, the CDR3 is TGTGCCAGCAAGGGACAGGTGAACACTGAAGCTTTCTTT. Translation gives CASKGQVNTEAFF.

The chain links TRBV11-3 to TRBJ1-1, with 7 bases matching TRBD1. Germline lookup yields CDR1 SGHNT and CDR2 YENEEA. V lost 3 bases to trimming and J lost 4 bases; unmatched junction nucleotides: 5. The CDR3 is 14 amino acids. The CDR3 DNA follows: TGTGCCAGCAGCTTGGTCAGGGGGAGCACTGAAGCTTTCTTT. This encodes CASSLVRGSTEAFF.